One and the same sample provided the 30 T cell receptor beta chains below, sequenced in a study of blood T cell repertoires in COVID-19. Measured with immunoSEQ multiplex PCR; TCRdb has only the in-frame clones, and not every one. The table records 25,000 to 30,000 clones, approximately 76% of them present only once. Sequenced material: peripheral blood. These receptors all stem from a man aged 65 to 79 with acute or convalescent COVID-19.

V usage is TRBV4-1 and J usage is TRBJ2-7, with TRBD2 as a possible D gene (6 bases). This CDR3 spans 16 amino acids. Germline V gene sequence: CDR1 MGHRA, CDR2 YSYEKL. Trimming left V 0 bases short and J 3 bases short, with 15 bases between. Here the CDR3 reads CASSQDHLGGYYEQYF. The CDR3 DNA reads TGCGCCAGCAGCCAAGATCACTTGGGGGGATACTACGAGCAGTACTTC.

The rearrangement uses TRBV11-2 and TRBJ2-1, with D possibly being TRBD2 (5 bases). From germline, CDR1 is SGHAT and CDR2 FQNNGV. Trimming removed 1 base at V and 6 bases at J, with 10 bases between. The CDR3 consists of 14 residues. The DNA of the CDR3 is TGTGCCAGCAGCTTAGGGGCAACTAGCAATGAGCAGTTCTTC. Its protein product is CASSLGATSNEQFF.

J is TRBJ2-2 and V is TRBV5-1; 8 nucleotides agree with TRBD2. V lost 0 bases, J lost 4 bases, and 2 bases stayed unmatched. Germline CDR1 reads SGHRS; CDR2 reads YFSETQ. This CDR3 comprises 15 residues. The CDR3 region has the DNA TGCGCCAGCAGCTTGGCGGGGGGGAGCACCGGGGAGCTGTTTTTT. This encodes CASSLAGGSTGELFF.

This chain uses TRBV7-2 with TRBJ2-1, with TRBD1 matching 9 bases. V gave up 4 bases and J gave up 4 bases; unmatched junction bases: 2. The CDR3 sequence is 14 residues long. Germline V gene sequence: CDR1 SGHTA, CDR2 FQGNSA. The CDR3 reads CASSSGTGYNEQFF. The DNA for the CDR3 is TGTGCCAGCAGCTCCGGGACAGGGTACAATGAGCAGTTCTTC. Combining the CDR3 with reference TRBV7-2 and TRBJ2-1 gives the whole variable domain GAGVSQSPSNKVTEKGKDVELRCDPISGHTALYWYRQSLGQGLEFLIYFQGNSAPDKSGLPSDRFSAERTGGSVSTLTIQRTQQEDSAVYLCASSSGTGYNEQFFGPGTRLTVL.

The chain carries TRBV27 and TRBJ2-7; a possible D gene is TRBD1 (5 bases). CDR1 is MNHEY, CDR2 SMNVEV, per germline (reference sequence). V lost 6 bases and J lost 6, with 9 bases in between. This CDR3 region has 11 residues. CDR3 sequence (DNA): TGTGCCAGCAGGGACATGGTCGAGCAGTACTTC. It yields the protein CASRDMVEQYF.

The chain uses TRBV18 and TRBJ2-3, with 10 bases identical to TRBD2. V shed 3 bases, J shed 4 bases, and the junction held 4 bases outside the gene matches. The CDR3 has 15 amino acids. Germline V gene lookup returns CDR1 KGHSH and CDR2 LQKENI. The CDR3 coding sequence is TGTGCCAGCTCACCCCTAGCGGGAGACGCAGATACGCAGTATTTT. It encodes CASSPLAGDADTQYF.

This clone was picked up one time. The V gene is TRBV24-1, the J gene TRBJ2-2; 7 nucleotides match TRBD1. Trimming took 5 bases from V and 8 from J; bases not matched to a gene: 10. CDR1 and CDR2 from the germline V gene are KGHDR and SFDVKD. This CDR3 region has 15 residues. CDR3 sequence: CATSGVTGSLGELFF. Here the CDR3 DNA reads TGTGCCACCAGTGGTGTGACAGGGAGTTTAGGGGAGCTGTTTTTT.

The genes are TRBV4-2 and TRBJ2-3, with 9 bases aligning to TRBD2. The germline V gene has CDR1 LGHNA and CDR2 YNFKEQ. V trimming: 1 base; J trimming: 3 bases; junction bases outside the gene matches: 5. This CDR3 contains 16 residues. The CDR3 coding sequence is TGTGCCAGCAGCCAAGTTACTAGCGGGCCGACAGATACGCAGTATTTT. This sequence encodes CASSQVTSGPTDTQYF.

This clone turned up a few times. The genes are TRBV28 and TRBJ2-1; 8 bases align to TRBD1. This CDR3 region has 15 residues. V lost 8 bases, J lost 7 bases, and 13 bases stayed unmatched. CDR1 and CDR2 from the germline V gene are MDHEN and SYDVKM. CDR3: CASPPRRGLLNEQFF. CDR3 coding DNA: TGTGCCAGCCCCCCCCGCAGGGGGCTTTTGAATGAGCAGTTCTTC. The entire variable domain, with the rest obtained from reference TRBV28 and TRBJ2-1, is as follows: DVKVTQSSRYLVKRTGEKVFLECVQDMDHENMFWYRQDPGLGLRLIYFSYDVKMKEKGDIPEGYSVSREKKERFSLILESASTNQTSMYLCASPPRRGLLNEQFFGPGTRLTVL.

This sequence joins TRBV2 and TRBJ1-6; D is uncertain. Germline CDR1 and CDR2: SNHLY and FYNNEI. This CDR3 is built from 13 residues. Trimming cost V 5 bases and J 3 bases, with 5 bases left between them. The CDR3, as DNA: TGTGCCAGCAGTCTCGGCTATAATTCACCCCTCCACTTT. Translation gives CASSLGYNSPLHF.

V and J are TRBV3-1 (or the pseudogene TRBV3-2) and TRBJ1-1; D uncertain. Germline CDR1 LGHDT, CDR2 YNNKEL (reference sequence). The CDR3 sequence is 14 residues long. V gave up 4 bases and J gave up 0 bases, with 9 bases separating them. The chain's CDR3 is CASSRGLMNTEAFF. The CDR3 DNA sequence: TGTGCCAGCAGCCGAGGACTGATGAACACTGAAGCTTTCTTT.

V gene TRBV3-1 (or the pseudogene TRBV3-2) combines with J gene TRBJ2-7; 7 nucleotides agree with TRBD1. Germline values: CDR1 LGHDT, CDR2 YNNKEL (reference sequence). This CDR3 is 14 amino acids long. The V segment lost 4 bases and the J segment 3 bases; nucleotides outside the gene matches: 6. Here the CDR3 reads CASSLQGTVYEQYF. CDR3 DNA sequence: TGTGCCAGCAGCCTTCAGGGGACAGTCTACGAGCAGTACTTC.

The chain joins TRBV4-3 to TRBJ1-4; no clear D gene. Germline V gene sequence: CDR1 LGHNA, CDR2 YSLEER. The V and J ends lost 0 bases and 5 bases respectively, with 10 bases between them. The CDR3 runs 15 residues. The CDR3 sequence is CASSQDPQVNEKLFF. The CDR3 nucleotides read TGCGCCAGCAGCCAAGATCCCCAGGTCAATGAAAAACTGTTTTTT.

The V call is TRBV6-6, the J call TRBJ1-1, with D possibly TRBD1 on 5 matching bases. The CDR3 is 16 amino acids. The ends were cut back, 2 bases at V and 1 base at J, with 14 bases in the middle. Germline V lookup: CDR1 MNHNY, CDR2 SVGAGI (reference sequence). In DNA, the CDR3 is TGTGCCAGCAGTTACCTAGGTTCCGGGGGGAACACTGAAGCTTTCTTT. Translation: CASSYLGSGGNTEAFF.

This chain connects TRBV20-1 to TRBJ2-1, with TRBD1 matching over 7 bases. Germline assignment: CDR1 DFQATT and CDR2 SNEGSKA (reference sequence). Trimming removed 7 bases from V and 7 bases from J; junction bases left unmatched: 1. The length of the CDR3 is 10 residues. In nucleotides, the CDR3 is TGCAGTGTACAGGGGAATGAGCAGTTCTTC. Protein: CSVQGNEQFF.

The rearrangement links TRBV7-9 to TRBJ2-7, with 8 bases aligning to TRBD1. V was pared by 4 bases and J by 4 bases, with 9 bases of the junction left unmatched. Germline CDR1 reads SEHNR; CDR2 reads FQNEAQ (reference sequence). This CDR3 spans 15 amino acids. As DNA, the CDR3 is TGTGCCAGCAGCTCGCCACACAGGGGGGAGTACGAGCAGTACTTC. Residues: CASSSPHRGEYEQYF.

V usage is TRBV27 and J usage is TRBJ2-1; D is perhaps TRBD2 (6 bases). V lost 5 bases to trimming and J lost 5 bases, with 16 bases between them. This CDR3 contains 15 residues. CDR1 is MNHEY, CDR2 SMNVEV, per germline (reference sequence). Written as DNA, the CDR3 is TGTGCCAGCAGTGTCTCGGGAGCTCCCCACAATGAGCAGTTCTTC. Encoded protein: CASSVSGAPHNEQFF.

This clone was seen a few times. This sequence joins TRBV5-1 and TRBJ2-1; 14 bases are a match to TRBD2. CDR3 size: 16 residues. V shed 4 bases and J 8 bases; nucleotides not matched to a gene: 8. Germline CDR1 reads SGHRS; CDR2 reads YFSETQ. CDR3 DNA sequence: TGCGCCAGCAGCCATAGGACTAGCGGGAGGTTCCATGAGCAGTTCTTC. Its protein product is CASSHRTSGRFHEQFF. The whole variable domain, remainder taken from reference TRBV5-1 and TRBJ2-1, is KAGVTQTPRYLIKTRGQQVTLSCSPISGHRSVSWYQQTPGQGLQFLFEYFSETQRNKGNFPGRFSGRQFSNSRSEMNVSTLELGDSALYLCASSHRTSGRFHEQFFGPGTRLTVL.

The V and J genes are TRBV10-3 and TRBJ2-7; 10 nucleotides agree with TRBD1. Germline CDR1 reads ENHRY; CDR2 reads SYGVKD. The CDR3 has 13 residues. V shed 8 bases and J 5 bases; nucleotides not matched to a gene: 6. The CDR3 region has the DNA TGTGCCATCGCCCGCGGACAGGGGGACGAGCAGTACTTC. It encodes CAIARGQGDEQYF.

This clone was observed a few times. The chain joins TRBV6-5 to TRBJ2-3; 7 bases map to TRBD1. V lost 3 bases, J lost 1 base, and 4 bases stayed unmatched. Germline V CDR1 and CDR2: MNHEY, SVGAGI. This CDR3 is 15 amino acids long. CDR3 coding DNA: TGTGCCAGCAGTTATTACAGGGGCCGCACAGATACGCAGTATTTT. Residues: CASSYYRGRTDTQYF.

The gene calls are TRBV5-1 and TRBJ2-3, with TRBD1 matching 7 bases. Germline CDR1 SGHRS, CDR2 YFSETQ. The V gene end was trimmed by 4 bases and the J gene end by 2 bases; junction bases not matched to a gene: 7. The length of the CDR3 is 15 residues. In nucleotides, the CDR3 is TGCGCCAGCAGCGGGTCACAGGGGTCCACAGATACGCAGTATTTT. Amino acid sequence: CASSGSQGSTDTQYF. Variable domain in full (rest from reference TRBV5-1 and TRBJ2-3): KAGVTQTPRYLIKTRGQQVTLSCSPISGHRSVSWYQQTPGQGLQFLFEYFSETQRNKGNFPGRFSGRQFSNSRSEMNVSTLELGDSALYLCASSGSQGSTDTQYFGPGTRLTVL.

The chain carries TRBV18 and TRBJ2-1, with 10 bases aligning to TRBD2. The germline gives CDR1 KGHSH, CDR2 LQKENI. This CDR3 comprises 15 residues. The V gene end was trimmed by 3 bases and the J gene end by 5 bases; junction bases not matched to a gene: 4. This chain's CDR3 is CASSPRTSGDNEQFF. In DNA, the CDR3 is TGTGCCAGCTCACCTAGGACTAGCGGTGACAATGAGCAGTTCTTC.

This sequence joins TRBV29-1 and TRBJ2-1; perhaps TRBD1 as D (6 bases). The V gene's germline CDR1 is SQVTM and CDR2 ANQGSEA. V gave up 5 bases and J gave up 5 bases, with 7 bases separating them. There are 11 residues in the CDR3. Written as DNA, the CDR3 is TGCAGCGTTCGGGACAACAATGAGCAGTTCTTC. The encoded protein is CSVRDNNEQFF.

The V and J genes are TRBV18 and TRBJ1-2, with D maybe TRBD1 (6 bases). Per germline, CDR1 KGHSH and CDR2 LQKENI. The CDR3 consists of 15 residues. V was shortened by 5 bases and J by 6 bases, with 19 bases between the two germline ends. CDR3 sequence (DNA): TGTGCCAGCTCAGCAACAGGGAATGTGAGGGATGGCTACACCTTC. Protein product: CASSATGNVRDGYTF.

This clone was found once. The V gene is TRBV6-1, the J gene TRBJ2-3, with 10 bases matching TRBD2. Germline assignment: CDR1 MNHNS and CDR2 SASEGT. V shed 1 base, J shed 4 bases, and the junction held 11 bases outside the gene matches. This CDR3 is 18 amino acids long. CDR3 protein: CASSEVSGGLSSADTQYF. DNA of the CDR3: TGTGCCAGCAGTGAAGTTAGCGGGGGGTTATCATCAGCAGATACGCAGTATTTT.

The rearrangement uses TRBV28 and TRBJ2-2; a weak D match, TRBD2 (6 bases). The ends were cut back, 3 bases at V and 5 bases at J, with 16 bases in the middle. This CDR3 is 16 amino acids long. The germline V gene has CDR1 MDHEN and CDR2 SYDVKM. CDR3 DNA sequence: TGTGCCAGCAGTTTCTTCAGAGCGGGCGGTACCGGGGAGCTGTTTTTT. This encodes CASSFFRAGGTGELFF.

The chain has TRBV6-5 and TRBJ2-7, with a tentative D call TRBD1 (6 bases). V lost 5 bases and J lost 4, with 12 bases in between. In germline, CDR1 is MNHEY, CDR2 SVGAGI. This CDR3 comprises 13 residues. The CDR3, as DNA: TGTGCCAGCAGTCGAGGACAGCGATACGAGCAGTACTTC. This codes for CASSRGQRYEQYF.

The genes are TRBV4-3 and TRBJ2-2, with a possible D match to TRBD2 (6 bases). The CDR3 spans 16 residues. Germline loops: CDR1 LGHNA, CDR2 YSLEER. V was cut by 1 base and J by 2 bases, with 11 bases left in between. DNA of the CDR3: TGCGCCAGCAGCCAAGGCGGCGGGGCCAACACCGGGGAGCTGTTTTTT. Translated: CASSQGGGANTGELFF.

This clone was counted once. The chain recombines TRBV3-1 (or the pseudogene TRBV3-2) with TRBJ2-7; TRBD1 agrees at 9 bases. From germline, CDR1 is LGHDT and CDR2 YNNKEL (reference sequence). The J segment lost 4 bases and the V segment lost 0 bases, leaving 7 bases of the junction unmatched. The CDR3 loop spans 16 amino acids. The CDR3 is CASSQDRQGDTYEQYF. CDR3 sequence (DNA): TGTGCCAGCAGCCAAGACCGACAGGGGGATACGTACGAGCAGTACTTC.

V usage is TRBV4-3 and J usage is TRBJ2-5, with 8 bases that match TRBD1. This CDR3 is 15 amino acids long. The germline gives CDR1 LGHNA, CDR2 YSLEER. V lost 4 bases to trimming and J lost 3 bases; unmatched junction nucleotides: 7. In nucleotides, the CDR3 is TGCGCCAGCAGCCCCGGTGGACAGGGTAAAGAGACCCAGTACTTC. Translated: CASSPGGQGKETQYF.